The 6 T cell receptor beta chains given below trace back to one sample, sequenced in a study of STAT3 mutations in large granular lymphocyte leukemia. Study outcomes and limitations: Every T-LGLL patient had at least one immunodominant TCRbeta clonotype.

No antigens are known for them. The table came from immunoSEQ multiplex PCR; TCRdb's copy has only in-frame clones and leaves some out. The sample contains about 16,000 clones, roughly 81% of which appear only once. The sample was peripheral blood mononuclear cells. Source of these receptors: a man in his fifties with T-cell large granular lymphocyte leukemia. Some clones in this sample may be carry-over from other donors' samples.

There are a few counts of this clone. The genes are TRBV30 and TRBJ1-1; D is possibly TRBD1 (6 bases). The V and J ends lost 3 bases and 7 bases respectively, with 15 bases between them. Germline V gene lookup returns CDR1 GTSNPN and CDR2 SVGIG (reference sequence). This CDR3 has 13 amino acids. The CDR3 coding sequence is TGTGCCTGGAGCCGGCGGGGGCTGGGTGAAGCTTTCTTT. This encodes CAWSRRGLGEAFF.

The CDR3 sequence is CASRYSGYFTDTQYF. CDR3 bases: TGTGCCAGCAGATATAGCGGGTACTTCACAGATACGCAGTATTTT. The J gene is TRBJ2-3, the V gene TRBV7-8; 7 nucleotides align to TRBD2. In germline, CDR1 is SGHVS, CDR2 FQNEAQ. Trimming cost V 6 bases and J 2 bases; bases outside gene matches: 8. This CDR3 has 15 amino acids.

J is TRBJ1-2 and V is TRBV5-6, with TRBD1 matching over 8 bases. Losses at the gene ends were 4 bases for V and 5 bases for J; bases not matched to a gene: 7. Germline lookup yields CDR1 SGHDT and CDR2 YYEEEE. This CDR3 is built from 14 residues. As DNA, the CDR3 is TGTGCCAGCAGCATGCAGGGGGCGCCGTATGGCTACACCTTC. It specifies CASSMQGAPYGYTF.

V usage is TRBV30 and J usage is TRBJ1-4; 8 bases match TRBD1. The V gene end was trimmed by 3 bases and the J gene end by 7 bases; junction bases not matched to a gene: 7. This CDR3 is built from 14 residues. Germline V gives CDR1 GTSNPN, CDR2 SVGIG (reference sequence). CDR3 region: CAWSEDRVREKLFF. The CDR3, as DNA: TGTGCCTGGAGCGAGGACAGGGTGCGTGAAAAACTGTTTTTT.

In its sample, this clone was seen once. The chain carries TRBV29-1 and TRBJ2-1; D not resolved. Trimming pared 4 bases from V and 8 bases from J, leaving 9 bases between. Germline V lookup: CDR1 SQVTM, CDR2 ANQGSEA. This CDR3 spans 11 amino acids. CDR3 region: CSVVSVHEQFF. The CDR3 bases are TGCAGCGTTGTCAGCGTACATGAGCAGTTCTTC.

The chain carries TRBV6-1 and TRBJ1-6; D is unclear. V lost 4 bases, J lost 4 bases, and 14 bases lay in between. Germline CDR1 and CDR2: MNHNS and SASEGT. There are 16 residues in the CDR3. The CDR3 nucleotides read TGTGCCAGCAGTGGCCCCCGGCGGGGATATAATTCACCCCTCCACTTT. Translating it yields CASSGPRRGYNSPLHF.